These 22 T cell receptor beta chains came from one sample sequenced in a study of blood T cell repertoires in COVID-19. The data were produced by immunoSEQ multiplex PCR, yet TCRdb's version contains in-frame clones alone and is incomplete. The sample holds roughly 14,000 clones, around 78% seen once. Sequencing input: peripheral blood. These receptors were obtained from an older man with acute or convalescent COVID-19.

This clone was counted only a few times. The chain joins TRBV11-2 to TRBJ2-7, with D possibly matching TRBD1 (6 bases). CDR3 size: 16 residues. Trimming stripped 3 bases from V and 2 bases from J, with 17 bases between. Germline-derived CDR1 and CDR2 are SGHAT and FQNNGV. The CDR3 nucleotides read TGTGCCAGCAGCTTTTACCCCACAGGGCTCACCTACGAGCAGTACTTC. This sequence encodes CASSFYPTGLTYEQYF.

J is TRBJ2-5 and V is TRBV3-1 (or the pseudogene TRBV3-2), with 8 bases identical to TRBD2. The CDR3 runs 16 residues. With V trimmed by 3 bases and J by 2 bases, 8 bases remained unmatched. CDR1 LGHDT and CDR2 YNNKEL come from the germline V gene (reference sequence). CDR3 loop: CASSHGLAGGQETQYF. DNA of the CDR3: TGTGCCAGCAGCCACGGTCTGGCGGGGGGTCAAGAGACCCAGTACTTC.

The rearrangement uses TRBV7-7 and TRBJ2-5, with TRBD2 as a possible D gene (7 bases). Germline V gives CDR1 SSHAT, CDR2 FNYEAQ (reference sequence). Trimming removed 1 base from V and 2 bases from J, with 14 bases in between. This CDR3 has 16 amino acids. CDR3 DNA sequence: TGTGCCAGCAGCTTAGGTACCGGGGGGCCACAAGAGACCCAGTACTTC. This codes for CASSLGTGGPQETQYF.

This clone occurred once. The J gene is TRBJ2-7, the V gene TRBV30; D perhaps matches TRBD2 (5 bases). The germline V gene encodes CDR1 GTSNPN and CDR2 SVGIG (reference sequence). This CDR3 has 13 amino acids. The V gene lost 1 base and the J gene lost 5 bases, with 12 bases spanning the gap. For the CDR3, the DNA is TGTGCCTGGAGTGCCCCCCCGAGGGACGAGCAGTACTTC. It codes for CAWSAPPRDEQYF.

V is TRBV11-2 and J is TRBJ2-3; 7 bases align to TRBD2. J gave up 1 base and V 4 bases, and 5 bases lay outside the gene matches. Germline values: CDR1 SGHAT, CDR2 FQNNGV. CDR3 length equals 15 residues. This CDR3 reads CASSYRTSRTDTQYF. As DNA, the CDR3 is TGTGCCAGCAGCTACCGGACTAGTCGCACAGATACGCAGTATTTT.

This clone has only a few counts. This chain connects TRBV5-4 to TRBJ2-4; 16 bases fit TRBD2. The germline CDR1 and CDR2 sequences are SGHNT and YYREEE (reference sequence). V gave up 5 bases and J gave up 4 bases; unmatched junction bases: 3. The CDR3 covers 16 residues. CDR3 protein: CASSWGLAGGKNIQYF. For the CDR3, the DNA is TGTGCCAGCAGTTGGGGACTAGCGGGGGGGAAAAACATTCAGTACTTC.

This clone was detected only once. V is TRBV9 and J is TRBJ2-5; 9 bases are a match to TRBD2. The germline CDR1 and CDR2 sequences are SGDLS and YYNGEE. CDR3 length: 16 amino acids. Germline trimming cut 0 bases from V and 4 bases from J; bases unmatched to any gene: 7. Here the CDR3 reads CASSVGGAGGLETQYF. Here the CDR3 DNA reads TGTGCCAGCAGCGTAGGGGGAGCGGGAGGTTTAGAGACCCAGTACTTC.

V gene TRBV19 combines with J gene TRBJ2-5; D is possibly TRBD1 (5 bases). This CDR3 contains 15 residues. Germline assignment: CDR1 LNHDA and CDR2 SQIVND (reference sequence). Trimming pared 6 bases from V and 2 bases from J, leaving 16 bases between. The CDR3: CASRKDTSVQETQYF. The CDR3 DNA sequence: TGTGCCAGTAGGAAGGACACAAGTGTTCAAGAGACCCAGTACTTC.

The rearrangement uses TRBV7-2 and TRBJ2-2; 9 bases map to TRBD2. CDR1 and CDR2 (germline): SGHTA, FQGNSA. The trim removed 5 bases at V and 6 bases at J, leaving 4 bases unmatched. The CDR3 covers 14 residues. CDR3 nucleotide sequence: TGTGCCAGCAGCCGCGGGGGGGCGGCCGGGGAGCTGTTTTTT. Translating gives CASSRGGAAGELFF.

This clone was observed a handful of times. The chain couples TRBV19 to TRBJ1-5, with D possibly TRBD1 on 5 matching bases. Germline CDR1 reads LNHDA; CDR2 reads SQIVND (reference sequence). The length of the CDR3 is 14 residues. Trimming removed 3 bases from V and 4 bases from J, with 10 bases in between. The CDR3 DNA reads TGTGCCAGTAGTATCGCAGGGAATAATCAGCCCCAGCATTTT. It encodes CASSIAGNNQPQHF.

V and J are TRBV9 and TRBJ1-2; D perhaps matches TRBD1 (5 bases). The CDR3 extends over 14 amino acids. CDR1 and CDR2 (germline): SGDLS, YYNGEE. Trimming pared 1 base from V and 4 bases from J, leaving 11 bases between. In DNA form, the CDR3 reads TGTGCCAGCAGCGTATTCGGGGGGAGCTATGGCTACACCTTC. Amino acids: CASSVFGGSYGYTF. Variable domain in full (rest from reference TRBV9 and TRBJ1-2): DSGVTQTPKHLITATGQRVTLRCSPRSGDLSVYWYQQSLDQGLQFLIQYYNGEERAKGNILERFSAQQFPDLHSELNLSSLELGDSALYFCASSVFGGSYGYTFGSGTRLTVV.

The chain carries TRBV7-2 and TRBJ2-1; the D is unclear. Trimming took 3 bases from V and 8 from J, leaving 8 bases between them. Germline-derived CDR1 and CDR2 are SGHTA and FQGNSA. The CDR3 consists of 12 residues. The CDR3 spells CASSLTKDEQFF. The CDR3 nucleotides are TGTGCCAGCAGCTTGACAAAGGATGAGCAGTTCTTC.

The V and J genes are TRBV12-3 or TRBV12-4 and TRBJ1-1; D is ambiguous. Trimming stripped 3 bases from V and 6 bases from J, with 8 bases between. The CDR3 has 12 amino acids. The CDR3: CASSLSSAEAFF. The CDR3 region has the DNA TGTGCCAGCAGTTTGAGTAGCGCTGAAGCTTTCTTT.

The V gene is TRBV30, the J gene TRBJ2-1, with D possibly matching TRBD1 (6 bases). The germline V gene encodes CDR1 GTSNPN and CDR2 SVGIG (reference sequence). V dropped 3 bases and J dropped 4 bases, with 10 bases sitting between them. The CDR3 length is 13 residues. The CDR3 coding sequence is TGTGCCTGGAGGGGACATTTATACAATGAGCAGTTCTTC. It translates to CAWRGHLYNEQFF.

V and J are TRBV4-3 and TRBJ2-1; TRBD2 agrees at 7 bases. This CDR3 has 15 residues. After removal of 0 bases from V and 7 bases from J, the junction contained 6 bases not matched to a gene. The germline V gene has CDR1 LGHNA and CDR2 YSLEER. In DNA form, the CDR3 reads TGCGCCAGCAGCCAAGAACCCGGGACTATGAATGAGCAGTTCTTC. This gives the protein CASSQEPGTMNEQFF.

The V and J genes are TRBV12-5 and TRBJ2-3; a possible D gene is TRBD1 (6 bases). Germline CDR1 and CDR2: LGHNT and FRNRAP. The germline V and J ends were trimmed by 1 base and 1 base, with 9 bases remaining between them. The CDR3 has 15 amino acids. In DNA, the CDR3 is TGTGCTAGTGGTTTGGGTTGGACAGGCACAGATACGCAGTATTTT. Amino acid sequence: CASGLGWTGTDTQYF.

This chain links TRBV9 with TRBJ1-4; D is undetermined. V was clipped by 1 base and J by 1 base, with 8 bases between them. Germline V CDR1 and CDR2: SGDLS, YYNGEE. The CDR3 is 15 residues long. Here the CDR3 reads CASSVRLGTNEKLFF. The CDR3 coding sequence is TGTGCCAGCAGCGTACGTCTCGGAACTAATGAAAAACTGTTTTTT.

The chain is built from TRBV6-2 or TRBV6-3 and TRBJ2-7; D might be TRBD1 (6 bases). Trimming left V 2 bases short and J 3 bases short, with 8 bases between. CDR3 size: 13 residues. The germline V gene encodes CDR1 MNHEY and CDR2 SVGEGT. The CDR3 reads CASSYGGVYEQYF. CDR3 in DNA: TGTGCCAGCAGTTACGGGGGCGTCTACGAGCAGTACTTC.

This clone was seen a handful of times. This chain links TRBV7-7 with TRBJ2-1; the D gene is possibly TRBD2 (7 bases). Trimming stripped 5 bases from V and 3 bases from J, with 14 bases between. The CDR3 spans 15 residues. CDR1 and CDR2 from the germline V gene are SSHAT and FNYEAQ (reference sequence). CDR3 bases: TGTGCCAGCAGCCCCTTGGGGGGGCTCTACAATGAGCAGTTCTTC. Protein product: CASSPLGGLYNEQFF.

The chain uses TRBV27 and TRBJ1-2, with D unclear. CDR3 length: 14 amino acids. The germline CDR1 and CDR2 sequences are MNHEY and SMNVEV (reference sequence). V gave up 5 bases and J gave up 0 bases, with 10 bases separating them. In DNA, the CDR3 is TGTGCCAGCAGTAAAACAGTAACTAACTATGGCTACACCTTC. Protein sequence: CASSKTVTNYGYTF.

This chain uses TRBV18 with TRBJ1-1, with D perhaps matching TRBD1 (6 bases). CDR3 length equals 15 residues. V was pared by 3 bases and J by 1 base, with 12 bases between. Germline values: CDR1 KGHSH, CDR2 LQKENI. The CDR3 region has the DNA TGTGCCAGCTCACCCCAGGGGTCCGCGAACACTGAAGCTTTCTTT. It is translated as CASSPQGSANTEAFF.

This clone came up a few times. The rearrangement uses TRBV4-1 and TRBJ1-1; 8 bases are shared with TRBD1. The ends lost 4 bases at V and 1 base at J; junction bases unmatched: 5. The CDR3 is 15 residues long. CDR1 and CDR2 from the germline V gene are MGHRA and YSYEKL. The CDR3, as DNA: TGCGCCAGCAGCCTACTCGGACAGGGGAACACTGAAGCTTTCTTT. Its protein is CASSLLGQGNTEAFF.